Described below is a single T cell receptor (beta chain) sequence and its context. Trimming took off 5 bases at V and 3 bases at J, with 10 bases between the two ends. The CDR3 length is 13 residues. CDR1 is MNHEY and CDR2 is SMNVEV in the germline V gene (reference sequence). The data derive from a study of blood T cell repertoires in COVID-19. About the research overall: Material from acute and convalescent COVID-19 was sourced from the United States, Italy and Spain. T cells, B-cell-depleted T cells, or PBMCs provided the cDNA or gDNA that served as material.

Methods used by the authors: It was from reference gene primer amplification that nucleated cell counts were estimated. The table came from immunoSEQ multiplex PCR; TCRdb's copy has only in-frame clones and leaves some out. The V and J calls and clone size are taken from that table; D and trimming were inferred from the DNA. The table records fewer than 300,000 clones, about 89% of them present only once. Sequencing was performed on peripheral blood. The sequence was collected from a man aged 25-45 years with acute or convalescent COVID-19. This chain connects TRBV27 to TRBJ1-1; D might be TRBD1 (6 bases). CDR3 region: CASSPTGYTEAFF. The CDR3 nucleotides are TGTGCCAGCAGTCCTACAGGGTACACTGAAGCTTTCTTT.